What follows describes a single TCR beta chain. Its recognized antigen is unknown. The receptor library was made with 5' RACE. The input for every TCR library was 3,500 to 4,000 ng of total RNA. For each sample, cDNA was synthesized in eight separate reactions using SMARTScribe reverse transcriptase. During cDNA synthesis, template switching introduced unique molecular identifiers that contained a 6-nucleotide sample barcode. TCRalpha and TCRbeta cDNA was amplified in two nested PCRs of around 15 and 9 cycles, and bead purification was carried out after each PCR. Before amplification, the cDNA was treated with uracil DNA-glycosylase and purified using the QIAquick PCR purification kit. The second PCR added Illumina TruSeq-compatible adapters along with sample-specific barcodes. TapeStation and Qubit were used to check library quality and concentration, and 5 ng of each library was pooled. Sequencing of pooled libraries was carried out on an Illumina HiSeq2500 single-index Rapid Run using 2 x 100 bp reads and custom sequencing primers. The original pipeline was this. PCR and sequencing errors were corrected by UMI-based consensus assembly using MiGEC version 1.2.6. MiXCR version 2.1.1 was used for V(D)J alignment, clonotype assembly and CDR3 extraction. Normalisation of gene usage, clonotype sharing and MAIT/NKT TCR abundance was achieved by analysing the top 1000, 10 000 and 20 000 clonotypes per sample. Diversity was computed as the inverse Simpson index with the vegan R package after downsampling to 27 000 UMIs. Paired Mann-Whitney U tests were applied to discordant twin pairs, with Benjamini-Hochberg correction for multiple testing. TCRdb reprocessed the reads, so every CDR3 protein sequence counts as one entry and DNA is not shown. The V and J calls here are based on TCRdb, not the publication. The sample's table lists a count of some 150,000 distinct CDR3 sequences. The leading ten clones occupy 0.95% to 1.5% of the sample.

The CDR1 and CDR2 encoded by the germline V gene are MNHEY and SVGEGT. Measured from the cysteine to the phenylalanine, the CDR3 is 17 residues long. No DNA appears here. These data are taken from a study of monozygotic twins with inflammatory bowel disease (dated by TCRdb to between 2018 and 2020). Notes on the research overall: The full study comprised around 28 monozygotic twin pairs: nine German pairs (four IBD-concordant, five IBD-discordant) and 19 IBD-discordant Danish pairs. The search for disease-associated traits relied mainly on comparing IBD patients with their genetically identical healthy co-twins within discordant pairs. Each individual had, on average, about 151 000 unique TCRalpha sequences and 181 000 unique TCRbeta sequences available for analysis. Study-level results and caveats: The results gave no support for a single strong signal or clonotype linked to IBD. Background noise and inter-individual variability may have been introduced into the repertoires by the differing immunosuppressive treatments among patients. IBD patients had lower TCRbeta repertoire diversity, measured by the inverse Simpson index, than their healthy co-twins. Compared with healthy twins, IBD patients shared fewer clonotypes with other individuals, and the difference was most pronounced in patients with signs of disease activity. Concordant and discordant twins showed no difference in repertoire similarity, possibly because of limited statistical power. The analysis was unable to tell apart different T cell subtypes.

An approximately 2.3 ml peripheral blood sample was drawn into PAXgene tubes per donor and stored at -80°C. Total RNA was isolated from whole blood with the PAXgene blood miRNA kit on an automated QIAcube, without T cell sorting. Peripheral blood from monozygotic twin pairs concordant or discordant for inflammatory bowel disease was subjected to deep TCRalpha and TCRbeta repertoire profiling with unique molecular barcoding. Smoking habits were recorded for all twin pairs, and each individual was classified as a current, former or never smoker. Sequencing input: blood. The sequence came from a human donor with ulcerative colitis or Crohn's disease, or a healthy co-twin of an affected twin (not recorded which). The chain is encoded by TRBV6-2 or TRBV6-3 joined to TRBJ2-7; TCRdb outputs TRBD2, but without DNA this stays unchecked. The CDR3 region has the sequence CASMPPPQGGPRYEQYF.